This T cell receptor (beta chain) appears in the sequencing data of a study of blood T cell repertoires in COVID-19. Assay: immunoSEQ multiplex PCR; the TCRdb copy retains only in-frame clones and omits some. The table includes around 190,000 clones, 75% to 85% detected once. In its sample, this clone was seen a few times. V was trimmed by 0 bases and J by 13 bases, leaving 11 bases between them. This CDR3 contains 13 residues. The germline V gene encodes CDR1 SGHRS and CDR2 YFSETQ. The Seattle patients joined while their infection was active and were tracked longitudinally afterward. Sequences were obtained from peripheral blood. The receptor's source is a middle-aged woman with COVID-19, enrolled during active disease. This sequence joins TRBV5-1 and TRBJ1-6, with TRBD1 as a possible D gene (6 bases). The CDR3 sequence: CASSLGGPGPLHF. In DNA form, the CDR3 reads TGCGCCAGCAGCTTGGGGGGGCCGGGGCCCCTCCACTTT.